Presented here are 11 T cell receptor beta chains from one specimen sequenced in a study of T cells in Graves' hyperthyroidism and ophthalmopathy. The CDR3 regions of TCR beta were amplified from RNA transcripts. A set of HTBI primers served as the primers for a first-round RT-PCR of the TCR CDR3. MiXCR was run by TCRdb on the multiplex PCR reads, yielding one entry per CDR3 protein. The repertoire consists of about 420,000 distinct CDR3 sequences, with approximately 14% occurring once and the leading ten covering 7.7%. The sample taken for sequencing was blood. Receptors originate from a woman aged 18-30 years with Graves' hyperthyroidism.

This clonotype was observed many times. The CDR3 region is CASSQGVRSGNTIYF. DNA for the CDR3: TGTGCCAGCAGCCAAGGGGTGAGGAGCGGAAACACCATATATTTT. The chain combines TRBV3-1 with TRBJ1-3, with no clear D. The V and J ends lost 1 base and 4 bases respectively, with 11 bases between them. The CDR3 is 15 residues long. The germline V gene has CDR1 LGHDT and CDR2 YNNKEL (reference sequence).

This chain uses TRBV4-1 with TRBJ1-5; TRBD1 matches at 10 bases. Germline V CDR1 and CDR2: MGHRA, YSYEKL. V was pared by 1 base and J by 11 bases, with 8 bases of the junction left unmatched. This CDR3 comprises 15 residues. CDR3 residues: CASSQAGTGDYSQHF. The CDR3 nucleotides are TGCGCCAGCAGCCAAGCCGGGACAGGGGATTACTCCCAGCATTTT.

With regard to this clonotype: This may arise from a read error, as a much more abundant clone is one base away. V and J are TRBV2 and TRBJ2-1; the match to TRBD1 covers 10 bases. V lost 5 bases and J lost 6; bases outside the gene matches: 13. The CDR3 loop spans 17 amino acids. Germline values: CDR1 SNHLY, CDR2 FYNNEI. Here the CDR3 DNA reads TGTGCCAGCAGTAGAAGGGGACAGGGGAGCTACGGCAATGAGCAGTTCTTC. Protein sequence: CASSRRGQGSYGNEQFF. Drawing the rest from reference TRBV2 and TRBJ2-1, the complete variable domain is EPEVTQTPSHQVTQMGQEVILRCVPISNHLYFYWYRQILGQKVEFLVSFYNNEISEKSEIFDDQFSVERPDGSNFTLKIRSTKLEDSAMYFCASSRRGQGSYGNEQFFGPGTRLTVL.

This clonotype was seen at least ten times. This chain links TRBV20-1 with TRBJ2-1; the match to TRBD2 covers 7 bases. The CDR3 runs to 16 residues. V shed 3 bases, J shed 0 bases, and the junction held 8 bases outside the gene matches. Germline loops: CDR1 DFQATT, CDR2 SNEGSKA (reference sequence). Here the CDR3 reads CSARKAGQSSYNEQFF. The CDR3 nucleotides are TGCAGTGCTAGGAAAGCGGGGCAAAGCTCCTACAATGAGCAGTTCTTC.

At least ten counts were recorded for this clonotype. The V and J genes are TRBV2 and TRBJ1-4, with TRBD1 as a possible D gene (5 bases). Germline CDR1 is SNHLY and CDR2 is FYNNEI. There are 16 residues in the CDR3. Trimming removed 10 bases at V and 1 base at J, with 19 bases between. Here the CDR3 DNA reads TGTGCCATCCTAAAGGGGCCGTCGGGAACTAATGAAAAACTGTTTTTT. Its protein product is CAILKGPSGTNEKLFF.

The gene calls are TRBV7-2 and TRBJ2-1; TRBD2 aligns across 9 bases. V shed 2 bases, J shed 6 bases, and the junction held 8 bases outside the gene matches. This CDR3 has 16 amino acids. CDR1 is SGHTA, CDR2 FQGNSA, per germline. DNA for the CDR3: TGTGCCAGCAGCTTAATGGCGGGGGGGCCAGGCAATGAGCAGTTCTTC. It is translated as CASSLMAGGPGNEQFF.

The table lists this clonotype with many counts. At one end, the junction sequence differs from germline, possibly due to a read error. The chain employs TRBV20-1 and TRBJ1-2; D unclear. Looked up from germline, CDR1 is DFQATT and CDR2 is SNEGSKA (reference sequence). The CDR3 loop spans 12 amino acids. CDR3 coding DNA: TGCGGTGCTAGAGACGGGGTCTATGGCTACACCTTC. Its translation: CGARDGVYGYTF.

This clonotype was seen repeatedly, ten times or more. The rearrangement joins TRBV6-7 to TRBJ1-2; 7 positions agree with TRBD1. TRBV6-7 is an open reading frame, and its role is uncertain. V shed 2 bases, J shed 2 bases, and the junction held 5 bases outside the gene matches. CDR3 length equals 15 residues. The CDR3 sequence is CASSYPGQKNYGYTF. CDR3 DNA sequence: TGTGCCAGCAGTTACCCGGGACAGAAGAACTATGGCTACACCTTC.

The chain carries TRBV10-1 and TRBJ1-1; D call uncertain. This CDR3 is 11 amino acids long. V was pared by 10 bases and J by 6 bases, with 12 bases between. Germline V gene sequence: CDR1 WNHNN, CDR2 SYGVQD (reference sequence). The CDR3 nucleotides read TGCGCCACAAAAGTCCCCCCTGAAGCTTTCTTT. This codes for CATKVPPEAFF.

At least ten counts were recorded for this clonotype. The genes are TRBV28 and TRBJ1-2; tentatively, D is TRBD1 (5 bases). Germline loops: CDR1 MDHEN, CDR2 SYDVKM. V was clipped by 6 bases and J by 6 bases, with 17 bases between them. The CDR3 loop spans 14 amino acids. The CDR3 loop reads CASSLRAGGHGYTF. CDR3 DNA sequence: TGTGCCAGCAGCCTTAGGGCGGGGGGACATGGCTACACCTTC.

This clonotype was counted at least ten times. The gene calls are TRBV27 and TRBJ2-3, with 7 bases lining up with TRBD2. The V gene end was trimmed by 6 bases and the J gene end by 2 bases; junction bases not matched to a gene: 11. The length of the CDR3 is 16 residues. Germline V gene sequence: CDR1 MNHEY, CDR2 SMNVEV (reference sequence). The CDR3 here is CASSLSGEGLTDTQYF. CDR3 nucleotides: TGTGCCAGCAGCCTGAGCGGGGAGGGTCTCACAGATACGCAGTATTTT.